This T cell receptor beta chain was recorded in a study of OX40 agonist ivuxolimab in advanced cancers. Some background on the complete study: Ivuxolimab was a fully human IgG2 agonistic monoclonal antibody targeting the costimulatory receptor OX40 (CD134). Intravenous ivuxolimab was administered to patients every 2 weeks at six dose levels: 0.01, 0.1, 0.3, 1.5, 3 and 10 mg/kg. Among the roughly 52 dose-escalation patients, some 20 had hepatocellular carcinoma, around 15 melanoma, 9 renal cell carcinoma and 9 head and neck cancer. In the dose-escalation cohort, around four fifths of patients were male, and the mean age was approximately 60 years, with a range of roughly 20 to 79. Patients were allowed to have had prior anti-PD-1, anti-PD-L1 or anti-CTLA-4 therapy, and approximately 41% of the dose-escalation patients had previously received checkpoint inhibitors. Three dose-escalation patients achieved partial responses, one with hepatocellular carcinoma and two with cutaneous melanoma. Peripheral TCRbeta sequencing was intended to test whether TCR sequence diversity was altered and clonal T-cell expansion was caused by ivuxolimab. The monotherapy dose-escalation portion (N ≈ 52 patients) of the phase I ivuxolimab trial is reported in the paper.

Genomic DNA was extracted from sorted cells for sequencing of the TCRbeta CDR3 region. TCRbeta CDR3 regions were sequenced using the immunoSEQ Assay. TCRdb limited this immuneACCESS table to in-frame rearrangements with V and J called. A share of clones is missing; checked studies link under half to unresolved V genes, and the rest is unexplained. Across this sample there are approximately 84,000 clones, with about four fifths seen only once. Approximately 2.6% of the sample is taken by the ten largest. To note about this clone: The clone's antigen remains unknown. Base qualities are not provided; no much larger clone lies one nucleotide away.

Patients with a history of autoimmune disease or receiving systemic immunosuppression were excluded from the trial. Peripheral blood for TCR sequencing was drawn from every dose cohort at baseline, at cycle 4 day 1 and at cycle 7 day 1. The samples were taken from a phase I, first-in-human, multicenter, open-label dose-escalation trial of ivuxolimab. The trial enrolled adults with locally advanced or metastatic head and neck squamous cell, hepatocellular, melanoma or renal cell carcinoma. CD4+ and CD8+ T cells were sorted separately from peripheral blood before TCR sequencing. The CDR3 covers 11 residues, taking in both the cysteine and the phenylalanine. Solely the CDR3 DNA is kept, with 33 bases framed from the first base. At the junction V is shortened by 7 bases and J by 11 bases, with 14 bases in between. According to the germline V gene, CDR1 reads SGHRS and CDR2 reads YFSETQ. Study-level results and caveats: After ivuxolimab, CD8+ T cells had more expanded clones than CD4+ T cells on average. In the 0.1-3.0 mg/kg groups, partial responders had among the lowest normalized peripheral clonal expansion, particularly in CD8+ T cells. At doses of 0.1 to 3.0 mg/kg, clonal expansion of both CD4+ and CD8+ T cells in blood was seen between baseline and week 6. Antigen specificity was not determined for the clonally expanded peripheral T cells. Low levels of normalized T-cell clonal expansion were also seen in some patients who did not respond.

Sequencing was performed on CD4+ or CD8+ T cells sorted from blood, taken in a trial of the OX40 agonist ivuxolimab. The receptor comes from an adult with an advanced solid tumor such as melanoma, head and neck, liver or kidney cancer. The chain uses TRBV5-1 and TRBJ2-3; the D gene cannot be resolved beyond TRBD1 or TRBD2, each matching 6 bases. The nucleotides are TGCGCCAGCGGCGGAGGGGGGAAGCAGTATTTT. The encoded protein is CASGGGGKQYF.